There are a few counts of the clone carrying this TCR beta chain. Its antigen is currently unknown. Prepared TCR beta cDNA libraries contained unique molecular identifiers. T cells numbering about 0.85 to 11 million yielded cDNA molecules that totaled roughly 500,000. TCRdb independently ran MiXCR on the PCR reads; one entry per CDR3 protein. Of around 160,000 distinct CDR3 sequences in the sample, 30% to 45% were seen once. The sample originates from a study of post-analysis software for immune sequencing data. Study in general: The courses of disease that were included comprised relapsing-remitting, secondary progressive and progressive-relapsing multiple sclerosis.

V was trimmed by 3 bases and J by 4 bases, leaving 7 bases between them. The CDR3 sequence is 13 residues long. Germline V gene sequence: CDR1 KGHDR, CDR2 SFDVKD. General study results and limits: In patients, TRBV5-6, TRBV5-1 and TRBV20-1 belonged to several TRBV segments found more frequently than in controls.

This chain uses TRBV24-1 with TRBJ2-3, with D unresolved. Sample: blood, taken after autologous hematopoietic stem cell transplantation. The receptor comes from a girl aged 5-17 years with multiple sclerosis. The CDR3 nucleotides read TGTGCCACCAGTGATCACTTCGCAGATACGCAGTATTTT. It specifies CATSDHFADTQYF.